These T cell receptor beta chains were read from a single sample in a study of Graves' ophthalmopathy and Graves' hyperthyroidism. Each CDR3 protein gets one entry after TCRdb re-called the multiplex PCR reads with MiXCR. There are a few hundred thousand distinct CDR3 sequences in the sample; about 17% occur only once, and 2.4% lies in the top ten. Material for sequencing was peripheral blood. These receptors all come from an adult woman with stable Graves' hyperthyroidism. Both conserved end residues are part of each CDR3. The D gene is left open where the match is weak. Rows give clone size only sometimes, using once, few, many, or a class for an expanded clone.

V gene	J gene	D gene	clone size	CDR3 DNA	CDR3 protein
TRBV7-6	TRBJ1-1	TRBD1	many	TGTGCCAACAGCTCCCTCACAGGGGACACTGAAGCTTTCTTT	CANSSLTGDTEAFF
TRBV12-3/TRBV12-4	TRBJ2-7	-	-	TGTGCCAGCAGTCAGGGGTTAAGCTACGAGCAGTACTTC	CASSQGLSYEQYF
TRBV12-3/TRBV12-4	TRBJ2-6	-	many	TGTGCCAGCAGTTTAGGCAGCTCTGGGGCCAACGTCCTGACTTTC	CASSLGSSGANVLTF
TRBV15	TRBJ2-5	TRBD2	many	TGTGCCACCAGCCCTAGGGGCGGGAGTGGAGGAGAGACCCAGTACTTC	CATSPRGGSGGETQYF
TRBV15	TRBJ2-2	-	many	TGTGCCACCAGCAGTGCGAGGGGCGGGGAGCTGTTTTTT	CATSSARGGELFF
TRBV11-1	TRBJ2-7	TRBD2	many	TGTGCCAGCAGCGCGACACCCTGGGTGGCGGGAGCGCGGGAGCAGTACTTC	CASSATPWVAGAREQYF
TRBV6-2/TRBV6-3	TRBJ1-2	-	many	TGTGCCAGCAGTTATCTCACACTGCTCCGCAACTATGGCTACACCTTC	CASSYLTLLRNYGYTF
TRBV29-1	TRBJ2-7	TRBD1	-	TGCAGCGTCAGACAGGGGGCAGTAACTTACGAGCAGTACTTC	CSVRQGAVTYEQYF
TRBV5-1	TRBJ1-2	TRBD1	many	TGCGCCAGCAGCCTGAGGGACAGGATCTATGGCTACACCTTC	CASSLRDRIYGYTF
TRBV20-1	TRBJ2-4	TRBD1	many	TGCAGTGCTAGAGAAGGGACAGAATTTCAGTACTTC	CSAREGTEFQYF
TRBV11-2	TRBJ2-5	-	many	TGTGCCAGCAGCTCCCTACGCCAAGAGACCCAGTACTTC	CASSSLRQETQYF
TRBV4-1	TRBJ1-5	-	many	TGCGCCAGCAGCCAAGAGGTAGTGGGGGCTGGGGGAAATCAGCCCCAGCATTTT	CASSQEVVGAGGNQPQHF
TRBV5-1	TRBJ2-6	-	-	TGCGCCAGCAGCTGGGACCGAGGAGGCGGGGCCAACGTCCTGACTTTC	CASSWDRGGGANVLTF
TRBV10-2	TRBJ1-2	-	many	TGCGCCAGCAGCGCACTTAAAGACTATGGCTACACCTTC	CASSALKDYGYTF
TRBV6-1	TRBJ2-7	TRBD1	many	TGTGCCAGCAGGAAACAGGGGGTGGGATACGAGCAGTACTTC	CASRKQGVGYEQYF
TRBV6-1	TRBJ1-2	-	few	TGTGCCAGCAGGGATACCCTGGGAGGCTACACCTTC	CASRDTLGGYTF
TRBV6-2/TRBV6-3	TRBJ2-2	TRBD2	many	TGTGCCAGCAGTTACCGGGTAGCGGGAGACACCGGGGAGCTGTTTTTT	CASSYRVAGDTGELFF
TRBV6-5	TRBJ2-7	-	-	TGTGCCAGCAGTTTAGGCCGGGCAACCCAGTACTTC	CASSLGRATQYF
TRBV28	TRBJ2-5	-	many	TGTGCCAGCAGTTTAACTAGGGGGGGACAAGAGACCCAGTACTTC	CASSLTRGGQETQYF
TRBV27	TRBJ2-2	-	few	TGTGCCAGCAGTTTAAAAGGGTCCGGGGAGCTGTTTTTT	CASSLKGSGELFF
TRBV19	TRBJ1-5	-	many	TGTGCCAGTAGTCGCAGCAATCAGCCCCAGCATTTT	CASSRSNQPQHF
TRBV6-4	TRBJ2-7	-	many	TGTGCCAGCAGTGACAGCTGGCAGGGTATCCCACTATGGGAGCAGTACTTC	CASSDSWQGIPLWEQYF
TRBV6-5	TRBJ1-2	-	many	TGTGCCAGCAGTTACTCTCCAACAGCCGCTAACTATGGCTACACCTTC	CASSYSPTAANYGYTF
TRBV7-9	TRBJ2-7	-	many	TGTGCCAGCAGCTTATCAAATAACGCCTACGAGCAGTACTTC	CASSLSNNAYEQYF
TRBV29-1	TRBJ1-1	-	many	TGCAGCTCGTACAGGACGCTTGCCACTGAAGCTTTCTTT	CSSYRTLATEAFF
TRBV30	TRBJ1-1	TRBD1	many	TGTGCCTGGGGTCATGGGACAGCAGCTTTCTTT	CAWGHGTAAFF
TRBV27	TRBJ1-1	-	many	TGTGCCAGCGGGGAGTTCGAGGGCACTGAAGCTTTCTTT	CASGEFEGTEAFF
TRBV6-5	TRBJ1-2	-	-	TGTGCCAGCAGTTACTCACAAGCAGATTATGGCTACACCTTC	CASSYSQADYGYTF
TRBV28	TRBJ2-7	-	few	TGTGCCAGCAGTGCCCTGGGGACCTACCTCTACGAGCAGTACTTC	CASSALGTYLYEQYF
TRBV28	TRBJ2-2	TRBD1	many	TGTGCCAGCAGCCACCGGGACAGGGTTGTGACCGGGGAGCTGTTTTTT	CASSHRDRVVTGELFF
TRBV19	TRBJ1-2	-	many	TGTGCCAGTAGTAAACGGACGGACCTGTTAGCTAACTATGGCTACACCTTC	CASSKRTDLLANYGYTF
TRBV4-3	TRBJ1-1	-	many	TGCGCCAGCAGTCCTGAGGCCCTGGGGTATGCAGCTTTCTTT	CASSPEALGYAAFF
TRBV2	TRBJ2-7	TRBD2	many	TGTGCCAGCAGTGAAGGGGCTAGCGGGCAGTACGAGCAGTACTTC	CASSEGASGQYEQYF
TRBV12-5	TRBJ2-2	-	-	TGTGCTAGTGGTTTCCGGGTCGGGGGCTTAACCGGGGAGCTGTTTTTT	CASGFRVGGLTGELFF
TRBV12-3/TRBV12-4	TRBJ2-7	TRBD1	many	TGTGCCAGCAGTTTAGGGACAGGGGGCACCTACGAGCAGTACTTC	CASSLGTGGTYEQYF
TRBV7-8	TRBJ1-1	-	-	TGTGCCAGCAGCCCTGTGGTCAGCACTGATGCTTTCTTT	CASSPVVSTDAFF
TRBV5-1	TRBJ2-5	-	-	TGCGCCAGCAGCCCACTCCCCAGGGGACAAGAGACCCAGTACTTC	CASSPLPRGQETQYF
TRBV6-5	TRBJ2-7	-	many	TGTGCCAGCAGTTACTCGGAGGGGTCGTCCTACGAGCAGTACTTC	CASSYSEGSSYEQYF
TRBV11-2	TRBJ1-6	-	-	TGTGCCAGCAGCTTTCGACAGAAGCATAATTCACCCCTCCACTTT	CASSFRQKHNSPLHF
TRBV28	TRBJ2-6	-	many	TGTGCCAGCAGTTTAGGGAACCTGGAGGCCAACGTCCTGACTTTC	CASSLGNLEANVLTF
TRBV7-2	TRBJ2-7	-	many	TGTGCCAGCAGCTTAGGGACAGCTATCGACGAGCAGTACTTC	CASSLGTAIDEQYF